This note documents a single T cell receptor beta chain sequence. Method: immunoSEQ multiplex PCR; TCRdb's copy keeps in-frame clones and lacks some. The repertoire holds around 110,000 clones, 75% to 95% seen once, with about 1.2% in the top ten. These data belong to a study of OX40 agonist ivuxolimab in advanced cancers. Looked up from germline, CDR1 is SGHDT and CDR2 is YYEEEE. This CDR3 contains 12 residues. V shed 0 bases and J shed 6 bases, with 4 bases lying between them. This chain joins TRBV5-6 and TRBJ2-1; D gene unclear. This sequence was found in an adult with an advanced solid tumor such as melanoma, head and neck, liver or kidney cancer. Sequenced material: CD4+ or CD8+ T cells sorted from blood, taken in a trial of the OX40 agonist ivuxolimab. The CDR3 bases are TGTGCCAGCAGCTTGGGTTTCAATGAGCAGTTCTTC. Residues: CASSLGFNEQFF.